These 18 T cell receptor beta chains originate from one sample sequenced in a study of CD8 T cells in Susac syndrome. The RNA input was about 0.5 to 1 ug, and it was reverse transcribed with random hexamers. TCRdb processed the immunoSEQ multiplex PCR reads anew with MiXCR; each CDR3 protein has one entry. In the table there are 110,000 or so distinct CDR3 sequences, 94% of which are singletons. Sequencing input: CD4+ T cells from PBMCs. The receptor source for this set is a human donor in good health.

The chain joins TRBV24-1 to TRBJ1-1; D gene uncertain. This CDR3 contains 13 residues. In germline, CDR1 is KGHDR, CDR2 SFDVKD. Trimming left V 3 bases short and J 2 bases short, with 6 bases between. CDR3 sequence reads: CATSDGFNTEAFF. In DNA, the CDR3 is TGTGCCACCAGTGATGGGTTCAACACTGAAGCTTTCTTT.

The genes are TRBV7-3 and TRBJ2-1; 11 nucleotides align to TRBD2. Germline-derived CDR1 and CDR2 are SGHTA and FQGTGA. J was trimmed by 7 bases and V by 4 bases; bases with no gene match: 9. The CDR3 is 16 amino acids. The CDR3 region is CASSSTLAGGWNEQFF. CDR3 sequence (DNA): TGTGCCAGCAGCTCCACTCTAGCGGGAGGTTGGAATGAGCAGTTCTTC.

This chain links TRBV3-1 with TRBJ2-1; D is unresolved. Germline V gene sequence: CDR1 LGHDT, CDR2 YNNKEL (reference sequence). The CDR3 consists of 14 residues. Trimming removed 0 bases at V and 8 bases at J, with 11 bases between. CDR3: CASSQDARRDEQFF. In DNA, the CDR3 is TGTGCCAGCAGCCAAGACGCTAGAAGAGATGAGCAGTTCTTC.

The chain carries TRBV3-1 and TRBJ1-2, with no clear D. CDR1 is LGHDT, CDR2 YNNKEL, per germline (reference sequence). The length of the CDR3 is 13 residues. Trimming took 4 bases from V and 4 from J, leaving 10 bases between them. This CDR3 reads CASSPRGGYGYTF. CDR3 DNA: TGTGCCAGCAGCCCCCGGGGAGGCTATGGCTACACCTTC.

The CDR3 spells CASRLAGGSYNEQFF. As DNA, the CDR3 is TGTGCCAGCAGACTAGCGGGCGGTTCCTACAATGAGCAGTTCTTC. The J gene is TRBJ2-1, the V gene TRBV7-9, with 9 bases fitting TRBD2. V lost 6 bases and J lost 1; bases outside the gene matches: 4. Germline loops: CDR1 SEHNR, CDR2 FQNEAQ (reference sequence). The CDR3 length is 15 residues.

This clonotype has only a few counts. The rearrangement links TRBV6-1 to TRBJ2-5; D is perhaps TRBD2 (5 bases). Trimming took off 4 bases at V and 1 base at J, with 13 bases between the two ends. The CDR3 covers 15 residues. The germline gives CDR1 MNHNS, CDR2 SASEGT. The CDR3: CASSADLRAQETQYF. The CDR3 coding sequence is TGTGCCAGCAGTGCCGACCTGAGGGCCCAAGAGACCCAGTACTTC.

The rearrangement uses TRBV5-1 and TRBJ2-2; D call uncertain. V dropped 0 bases and J dropped 4 bases, with 10 bases sitting between them. The germline CDR1 and CDR2 sequences are SGHRS and YFSETQ. The CDR3 extends over 15 amino acids. For the CDR3, the DNA is TGCGCCAGCAGCTTGGATCAGTTGGGCACCGGGGAGCTGTTTTTT. Protein: CASSLDQLGTGELFF.

The count of this clonotype is one. The V gene is TRBV9, the J gene TRBJ2-7; D uncertain. V was clipped by 4 bases and J by 3 bases, with 5 bases between them. The CDR3 consists of 11 residues. CDR1 is SGDLS and CDR2 is YYNGEE in the germline V gene. The CDR3 reads CASSPLYEQYF. DNA of the CDR3: TGTGCCAGCAGCCCCCTCTACGAGCAGTACTTC.

The rearrangement links TRBV6-5 to TRBJ1-2, with TRBD1 matching 7 bases. V gave up 1 base and J gave up 3 bases; unmatched junction bases: 2. The CDR3 has 14 amino acids. CDR1 and CDR2 from the germline V gene are MNHEY and SVGAGI. The CDR3 nucleotides are TGTGCCAGCAGTTACTTCCAGGGGGACTATGGCTACACCTTC. Translation: CASSYFQGDYGYTF.

The V call is TRBV10-3, the J call TRBJ2-1, with 9 bases fitting TRBD2. CDR1 is ENHRY, CDR2 SYGVKD, per germline. V lost 0 bases, J lost 6 bases, and 3 bases stayed unmatched. The CDR3 runs 15 residues. For the CDR3, the DNA is TGTGCCATCAGTGAGTCGACGGGACTAGCCAATGAGCAGTTCTTC. This sequence encodes CAISESTGLANEQFF.

The rearrangement uses TRBV7-2 and TRBJ2-7; 8 nucleotides agree with TRBD2. The J segment lost 5 bases and the V segment lost 5 bases, leaving 8 bases of the junction unmatched. From germline, CDR1 is SGHTA and CDR2 FQGNSA. The CDR3 spans 14 residues. The CDR3 coding sequence is TGTGCCAGCAGCCCTTATCAGACTAGCGACGAGCAGTACTTC. The encoded protein is CASSPYQTSDEQYF. Full variable domain (remainder filled in from reference TRBV7-2 and TRBJ2-7): GAGVSQSPSNKVTEKGKDVELRCDPISGHTALYWYRQSLGQGLEFLIYFQGNSAPDKSGLPSDRFSAERTGGSVSTLTIQRTQQEDSAVYLCASSPYQTSDEQYFGPGTRLTVT.

This chain connects TRBV10-3 to TRBJ1-3, with 9 bases that match TRBD1. The germline gives CDR1 ENHRY, CDR2 SYGVKD. This CDR3 has 14 amino acids. V was clipped by 7 bases and J by 4 bases; unmatched bases: 5. The DNA for the CDR3 is TGTGCCATCACCGGGACAGGGAAAGGAAACACCATATATTTT. Translating it yields CAITGTGKGNTIYF.

This clonotype turned up a few times. The V gene is TRBV2, the J gene TRBJ2-5; D is perhaps TRBD1 or TRBD2 (6 bases each). The CDR3 is 14 amino acids. V was pared by 11 bases and J by 5 bases, with 21 bases between. Germline V gene lookup returns CDR1 SNHLY and CDR2 FYNNEI. DNA of the CDR3: TGTGCCGGGCGGTCGACAGGAGGGGAGGAGACCCAGTACTTC. Translated, it gives CAGRSTGGEETQYF.

The rearrangement uses TRBV7-2 and TRBJ2-5; a weak D match, TRBD1 (5 bases). Germline-derived CDR1 and CDR2 are SGHTA and FQGNSA. V gave up 7 bases and J gave up 4 bases, with 16 bases separating them. This CDR3 has 14 amino acids. DNA for the CDR3: TGTGCCAGCAACTCCCGATCTAGGGGAGAGACCCAGTACTTC. Its translation: CASNSRSRGETQYF.

The chain combines TRBV5-8 with TRBJ2-7, with 10 bases fitting TRBD1. CDR1 and CDR2 from the germline V gene are SGHTS and YDEGEE. Germline trimming cut 4 bases from V and 9 bases from J; bases unmatched to any gene: 7. CDR3 size: 13 residues. CDR3 loop: CASSIPGQGWQYF. CDR3 DNA sequence: TGTGCCAGCAGCATTCCGGGACAGGGGTGGCAGTACTTC.

This sequence joins TRBV5-1 and TRBJ1-1; 7 nucleotides agree with TRBD1. The junction had 4 bases not matched to a gene; V was cut back by 7 bases and J by 4 bases. The CDR3 runs 12 residues. Per germline, CDR1 SGHRS and CDR2 YFSETQ. Here the CDR3 DNA reads TGCGCCAGCTTTGCAGGGGGCACTGAAGCTTTCTTT. Its translation is CASFAGGTEAFF.

The chain couples TRBV15 to TRBJ2-1, with D perhaps TRBD1 (6 bases). The CDR3 runs to 16 residues. V was cut by 0 bases and J by 5 bases, with 14 bases left in between. The germline V gene has CDR1 LNHNV and CDR2 YYDKDF (reference sequence). The CDR3 here is CATSRDETGSDNEQFF. In DNA form, the CDR3 reads TGTGCCACCAGCAGAGATGAGACAGGTTCAGACAATGAGCAGTTCTTC.

J is TRBJ1-1 and V is TRBV19, with 11 nucleotides matching TRBD1. Germline CDR1 reads LNHDA; CDR2 reads SQIVND (reference sequence). The CDR3 covers 16 residues. V gave up 7 bases and J gave up 3 bases; unmatched junction bases: 10. The CDR3 region has the DNA TGTGCCAGTACCGTGATGGGACAGGGGGATCACACTGAAGCTTTCTTT. Translating it yields CASTVMGQGDHTEAFF.